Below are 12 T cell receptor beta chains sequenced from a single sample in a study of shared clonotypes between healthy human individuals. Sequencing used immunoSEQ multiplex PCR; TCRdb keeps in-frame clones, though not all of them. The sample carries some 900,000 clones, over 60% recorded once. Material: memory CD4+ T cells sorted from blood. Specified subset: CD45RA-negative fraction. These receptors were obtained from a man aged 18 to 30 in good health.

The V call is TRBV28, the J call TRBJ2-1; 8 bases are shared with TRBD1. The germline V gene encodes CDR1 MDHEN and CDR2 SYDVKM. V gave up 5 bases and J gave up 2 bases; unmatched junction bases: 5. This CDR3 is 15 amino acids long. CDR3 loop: CASSPTGVAYNEQFF. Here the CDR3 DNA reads TGTGCCAGCAGTCCGACAGGGGTGGCCTACAATGAGCAGTTCTTC.

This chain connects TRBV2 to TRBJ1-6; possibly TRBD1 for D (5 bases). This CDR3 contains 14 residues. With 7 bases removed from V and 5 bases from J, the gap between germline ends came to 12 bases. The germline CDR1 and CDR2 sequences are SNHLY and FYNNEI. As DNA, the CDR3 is TGTGCCAGCACCCAGGGAAAGAATAATTCACCCCTCCACTTT. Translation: CASTQGKNNSPLHF.

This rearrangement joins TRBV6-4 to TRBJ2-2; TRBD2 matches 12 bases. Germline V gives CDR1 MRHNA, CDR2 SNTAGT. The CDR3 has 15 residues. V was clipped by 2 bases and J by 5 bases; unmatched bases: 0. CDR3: CASSDGTSGTGELFF. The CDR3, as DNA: TGTGCCAGCAGTGACGGGACTAGCGGGACCGGGGAGCTGTTTTTT.

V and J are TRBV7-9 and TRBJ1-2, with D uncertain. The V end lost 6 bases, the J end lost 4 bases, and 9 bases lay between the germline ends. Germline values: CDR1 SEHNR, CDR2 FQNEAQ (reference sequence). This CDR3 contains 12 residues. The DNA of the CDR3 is TGTGCCAGCAGTGAGGACTCCTATGGCTACACCTTC. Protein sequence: CASSEDSYGYTF.

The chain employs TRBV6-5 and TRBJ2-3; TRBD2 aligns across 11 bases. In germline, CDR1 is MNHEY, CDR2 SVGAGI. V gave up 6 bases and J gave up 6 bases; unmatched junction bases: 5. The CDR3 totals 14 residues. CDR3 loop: CASRTGLADDTQYF. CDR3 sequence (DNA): TGTGCCAGCAGAACGGGACTAGCGGATGATACGCAGTATTTT.

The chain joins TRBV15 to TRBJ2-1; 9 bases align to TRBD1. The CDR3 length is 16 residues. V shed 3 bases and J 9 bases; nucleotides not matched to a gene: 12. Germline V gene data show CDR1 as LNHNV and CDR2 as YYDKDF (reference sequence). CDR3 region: CATSRRYGQGTGEQFF. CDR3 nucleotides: TGTGCCACCAGCAGGAGGTACGGACAGGGGACGGGTGAGCAGTTCTTC.

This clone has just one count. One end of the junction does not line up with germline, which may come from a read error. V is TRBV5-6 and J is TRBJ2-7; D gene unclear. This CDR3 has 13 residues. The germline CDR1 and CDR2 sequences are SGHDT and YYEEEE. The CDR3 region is CASSLWLRPLPDF. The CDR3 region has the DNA TGTGCCAGCAGCTTGTGGCTTCGGCCGCTTCCCGACTTC.

Written as DNA, the CDR3 is TGTGCCAGCAGTTCCCCGAGCGGGAGCACAGATACGCAGTATTTT. Translation gives CASSSPSGSTDTQYF. The chain joins TRBV6-5 to TRBJ2-3, with D perhaps matching TRBD2 (6 bases). Trimming took off 4 bases at V and 0 bases at J, with 11 bases between the two ends. Germline V lookup: CDR1 MNHEY, CDR2 SVGAGI. The CDR3 contains 15 residues.

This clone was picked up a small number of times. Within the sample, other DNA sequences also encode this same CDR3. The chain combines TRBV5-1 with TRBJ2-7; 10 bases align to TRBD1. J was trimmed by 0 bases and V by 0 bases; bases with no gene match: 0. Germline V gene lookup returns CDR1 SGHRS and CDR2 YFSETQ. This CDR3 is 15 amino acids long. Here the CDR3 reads CASSLGTGGSYEQYF. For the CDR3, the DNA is TGCGCCAGCAGCTTGGGGACAGGGGGCTCCTACGAGCAGTACTTC.

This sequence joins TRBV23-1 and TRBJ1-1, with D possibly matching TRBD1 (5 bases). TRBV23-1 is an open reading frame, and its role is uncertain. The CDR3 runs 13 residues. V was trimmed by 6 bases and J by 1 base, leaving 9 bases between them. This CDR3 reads CASSPGTNTEAFF. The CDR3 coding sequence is TGCGCCAGCAGCCCAGGGACGAACACTGAAGCTTTCTTT.

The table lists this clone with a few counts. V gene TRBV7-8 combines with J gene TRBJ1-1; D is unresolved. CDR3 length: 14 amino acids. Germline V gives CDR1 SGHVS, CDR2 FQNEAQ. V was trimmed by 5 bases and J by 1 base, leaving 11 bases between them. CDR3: CASSRSGPNTEAFF. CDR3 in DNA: TGTGCCAGCAGCCGAAGCGGCCCGAACACTGAAGCTTTCTTT.

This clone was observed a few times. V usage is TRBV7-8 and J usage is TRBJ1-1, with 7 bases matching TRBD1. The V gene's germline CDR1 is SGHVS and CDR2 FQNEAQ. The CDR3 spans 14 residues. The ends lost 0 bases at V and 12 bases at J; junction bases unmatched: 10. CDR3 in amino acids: CASSLAQKDRDTFF. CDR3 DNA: TGTGCCAGCAGCTTAGCGCAAAAAGACAGGGATACTTTCTTT.